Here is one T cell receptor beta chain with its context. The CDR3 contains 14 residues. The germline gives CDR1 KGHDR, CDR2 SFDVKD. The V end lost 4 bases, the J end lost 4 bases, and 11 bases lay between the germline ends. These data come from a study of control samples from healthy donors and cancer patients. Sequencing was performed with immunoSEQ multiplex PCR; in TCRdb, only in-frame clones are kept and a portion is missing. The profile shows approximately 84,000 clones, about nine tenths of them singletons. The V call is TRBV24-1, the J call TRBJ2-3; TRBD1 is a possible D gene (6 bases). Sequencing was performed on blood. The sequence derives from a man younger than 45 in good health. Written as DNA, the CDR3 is TGTGCCACCAGTGACTCAGGGGCGGCAGATACGCAGTATTTT. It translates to CATSDSGAADTQYF.